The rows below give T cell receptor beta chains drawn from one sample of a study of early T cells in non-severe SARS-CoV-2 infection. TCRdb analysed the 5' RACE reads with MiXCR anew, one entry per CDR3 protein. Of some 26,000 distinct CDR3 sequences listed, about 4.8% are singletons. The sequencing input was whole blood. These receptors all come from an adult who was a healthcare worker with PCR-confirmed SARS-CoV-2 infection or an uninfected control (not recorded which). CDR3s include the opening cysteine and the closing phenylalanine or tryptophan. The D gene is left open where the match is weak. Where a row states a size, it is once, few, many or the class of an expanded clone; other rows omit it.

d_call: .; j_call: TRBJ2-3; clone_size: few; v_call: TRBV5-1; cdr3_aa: CASSTRRVSTDTQYF; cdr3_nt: TGCGCCAGCAGCACCCGACGCGTAAGCACAGATACGCAGTATTTT
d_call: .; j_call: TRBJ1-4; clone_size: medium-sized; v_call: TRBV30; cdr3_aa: CAWSQGTKLFF; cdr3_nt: TGTGCCTGGAGTCAGGGGACAAAACTGTTTTTT
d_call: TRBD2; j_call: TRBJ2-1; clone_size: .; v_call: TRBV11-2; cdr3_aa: CASSLNAGAHNEQFF; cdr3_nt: TGTGCCAGCAGCTTAAACGCGGGAGCTCACAATGAGCAGTTCTTC
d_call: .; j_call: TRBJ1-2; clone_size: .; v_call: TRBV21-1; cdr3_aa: CASMQGANYGYTF; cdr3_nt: TGTGCCAGCATGCAGGGGGCCAACTATGGCTACACCTTC
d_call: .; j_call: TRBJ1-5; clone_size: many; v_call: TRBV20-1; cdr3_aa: CSASPRNQPQHF; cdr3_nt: TGCAGTGCTAGTCCCAGAAATCAGCCCCAGCATTTT
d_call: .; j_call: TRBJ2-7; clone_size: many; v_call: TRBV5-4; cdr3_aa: CASSWTITGKDEQYF; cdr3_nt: TGTGCCAGCAGCTGGACTATAACGGGAAAGGACGAGCAGTACTTC
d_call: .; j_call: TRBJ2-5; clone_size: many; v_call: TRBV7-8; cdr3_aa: CASSSPRGTNQETQYF; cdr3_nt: TGTGCCAGCAGCTCCCCCCGGGGGACAAATCAAGAGACCCAGTACTTC
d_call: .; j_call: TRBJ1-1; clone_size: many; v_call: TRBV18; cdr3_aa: CASSPPEVMNTEAFF; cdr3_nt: TGTGCCAGCTCACCACCTGAAGTAATGAACACTGAAGCTTTCTTT
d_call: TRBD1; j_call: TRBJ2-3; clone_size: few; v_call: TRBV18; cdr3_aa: CASSVQGSTDTQYF; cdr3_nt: TGTGCCAGCTCAGTACAGGGGAGTACAGATACGCAGTATTTT
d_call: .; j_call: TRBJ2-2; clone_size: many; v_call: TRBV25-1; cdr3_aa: CASRVTGSNTGELFF; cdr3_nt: TGTGCCAGCAGGGTAACAGGTTCGAACACCGGGGAGCTGTTTTTT
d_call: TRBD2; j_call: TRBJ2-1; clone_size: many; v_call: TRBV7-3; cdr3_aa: CASSVVAGGSHNEQFF; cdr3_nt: TGTGCCAGCAGCGTCGTCGCGGGAGGGTCCCACAATGAGCAGTTCTTC
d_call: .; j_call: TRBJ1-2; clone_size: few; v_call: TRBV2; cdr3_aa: CASRETNYGYTF; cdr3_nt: TGTGCCAGCAGGGAAACTAACTATGGCTACACCTTC
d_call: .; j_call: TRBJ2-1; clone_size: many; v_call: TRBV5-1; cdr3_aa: CASSSGYTGNEQFF; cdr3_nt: TGCGCCAGCAGCTCCGGCTACACAGGGAATGAGCAGTTCTTC
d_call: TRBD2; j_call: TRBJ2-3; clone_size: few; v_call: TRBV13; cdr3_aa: CASVVRGGSPSTDTQYF; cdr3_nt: TGTGCCAGCGTAGTACGCGGCGGGAGTCCCTCCACAGATACGCAGTATTTT
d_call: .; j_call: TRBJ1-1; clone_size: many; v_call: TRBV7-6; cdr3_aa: CASSLESTATSTEAFF; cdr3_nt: TGTGCCAGCAGCTTAGAATCGACAGCCACCAGCACTGAAGCTTTCTTT
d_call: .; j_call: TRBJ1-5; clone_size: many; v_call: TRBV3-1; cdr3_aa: CASSQGPVLGQPQHF; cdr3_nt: TGTGCCAGCAGCCAAGGGCCAGTGCTGGGTCAGCCCCAGCATTTT
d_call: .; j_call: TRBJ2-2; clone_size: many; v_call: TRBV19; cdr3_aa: CASSISPGPGELFF; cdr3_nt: TGTGCCAGTAGTATCTCCCCGGGTCCCGGGGAGCTGTTTTTT
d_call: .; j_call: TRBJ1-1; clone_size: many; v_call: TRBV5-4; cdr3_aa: CASSSQANTEAFF; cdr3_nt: TGTGCCAGCAGCTCGCAGGCGAACACTGAAGCTTTCTTT
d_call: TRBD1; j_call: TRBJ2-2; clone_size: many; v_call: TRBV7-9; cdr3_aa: CASSRRTGDNTGELFF; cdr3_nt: TGTGCCAGCAGCCGTCGGACAGGGGACAACACCGGGGAGCTGTTTTTT
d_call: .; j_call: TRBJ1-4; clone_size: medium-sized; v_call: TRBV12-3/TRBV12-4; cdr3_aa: CASSSGATNEKLFF; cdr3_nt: TGTGCCAGCAGCTCAGGAGCAACTAATGAAAAACTGTTTTTT
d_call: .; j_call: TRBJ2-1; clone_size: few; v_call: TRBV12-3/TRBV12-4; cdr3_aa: CASSPALLATIRNEQFF; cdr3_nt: TGTGCCAGCAGTCCTGCCCTACTAGCTACGATTCGCAATGAGCAGTTCTTC
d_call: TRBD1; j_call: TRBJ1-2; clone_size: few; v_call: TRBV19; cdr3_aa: CASSLGQGDYGYTF; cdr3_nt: TGTGCCAGTAGTTTGGGACAGGGGGACTATGGCTACACCTTC
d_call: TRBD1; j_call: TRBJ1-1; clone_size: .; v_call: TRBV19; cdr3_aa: CASGDTGTGLTEAFF; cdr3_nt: TGTGCCAGCGGGGACACCGGGACAGGGCTTACTGAAGCTTTCTTT
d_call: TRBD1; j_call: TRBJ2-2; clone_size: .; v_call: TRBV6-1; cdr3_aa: CASSFRTGHTGELFF; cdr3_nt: TGTGCCAGCAGTTTTCGGACAGGGCACACCGGGGAGCTGTTTTTT
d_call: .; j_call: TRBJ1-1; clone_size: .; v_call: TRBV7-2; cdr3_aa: CASSDGFNTEAFF; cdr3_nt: TGTGCCAGCAGCGATGGCTTTAACACTGAAGCTTTCTTT
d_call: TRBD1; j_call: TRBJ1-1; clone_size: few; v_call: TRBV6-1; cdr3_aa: CASSQGENTEAFF; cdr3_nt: TGTGCCAGCAGTCAGGGGGAGAACACTGAAGCTTTCTTT